These 15 T cell receptor beta chains were sequenced from one sample in a study of response to subunit inactivated influenza vaccine. TCRdb analysed the RT-PCR reads with MiXCR anew, one entry per CDR3 protein. The sample shows roughly 520,000 distinct CDR3 sequences, roughly 25% of them seen only once. This sample comprised CD4+ T cells sorted from PBMCs, obtained about 5 days after vaccination. Receptors were obtained from a man over 45 who received an inactivated influenza vaccine.

V is TRBV11-2 and J is TRBJ2-1; 9 nucleotides line up with TRBD2. Per germline, CDR1 SGHAT and CDR2 FQNNGV. The CDR3 has 20 amino acids. The V and J ends lost 4 bases and 0 bases, in that order; junction bases with no gene match: 16. CDR3 bases: TGTGCCAGCAGCTCCACCCGGCTAGCGGGGTACACGAGCTCCTACAATGAGCAGTTCTTC. As protein: CASSSTRLAGYTSSYNEQFF. Based on the CDR3 plus reference TRBV11-2 and TRBJ2-1, the full variable domain is EAGVAQSPRYKIIEKRQSVAFWCNPISGHATLYWYQQILGQGPKLLIQFQNNGVVDDSQLPKDRFSAERLKGVDSTLKIQPAKLEDSAVYLCASSSTRLAGYTSSYNEQFFGPGTRLTVL.

The table lists this clonotype with a few counts. This chain joins TRBV28 and TRBJ2-7; TRBD1 agrees at 8 bases. The germline V gene encodes CDR1 MDHEN and CDR2 SYDVKM. V was pared by 6 bases and J by 0 bases, with 10 bases of the junction left unmatched. CDR3 length: 16 residues. The CDR3 here is CASSRVGGTGSYEQYF. The CDR3, as DNA: TGTGCCAGCAGCCGAGTGGGTGGGACAGGCTCCTACGAGCAGTACTTC.

The chain joins TRBV20-1 to TRBJ2-7; 7 bases match TRBD1. V was clipped by 3 bases and J by 2 bases; unmatched bases: 7. Germline CDR1 DFQATT, CDR2 SNEGSKA (reference sequence). The CDR3 spans 14 residues. CDR3 nucleotide sequence: TGCAGTGCTAGTGGGTTTCAGGGGGCCTACGAGCAGTACTTC. Translating it yields CSASGFQGAYEQYF.

The chain is built from TRBV2 and TRBJ2-5; 9 bases line up with TRBD1. Germline lookup yields CDR1 SNHLY and CDR2 FYNNEI. The CDR3 covers 16 residues. Trimming took 6 bases from V and 5 from J; bases not matched to a gene: 13. The CDR3 region has the DNA TGTGCCAGCAGCCCCTCTTTAAGGGACAGGGAGGAGACCCAGTACTTC. Its translation is CASSPSLRDREETQYF.

There are a few counts of this clonotype. For the CDR3, the DNA is TGCGCCAGCAGCAAAAGGTCCCTAGCGGGAGCCGGGGAGCTGTTTTTT. Amino acids: CASSKRSLAGAGELFF. The rearrangement joins TRBV5-1 to TRBJ2-2, with 10 positions matching TRBD2. The germline V gene has CDR1 SGHRS and CDR2 YFSETQ. This CDR3 is 16 amino acids long. J was trimmed by 6 bases and V by 4 bases; bases with no gene match: 9. The full variable domain, its missing parts supplied by reference TRBV5-1 and TRBJ2-2, is KAGVTQTPRYLIKTRGQQVTLSCSPISGHRSVSWYQQTPGQGLQFLFEYFSETQRNKGNFPGRFSGRQFSNSRSEMNVSTLELGDSALYLCASSKRSLAGAGELFFGEGSRLTVL.

CDR3 in amino acids: CASSLEGTSGGSQYF. The CDR3 region has the DNA TGTGCCAGCAGCTTAGAGGGGACTAGCGGGGGGTCGCAGTATTTT. This chain joins TRBV7-2 and TRBJ2-3; TRBD2 aligns across 15 bases. The germline V gene encodes CDR1 SGHTA and CDR2 FQGNSA. J was trimmed by 10 bases and V by 1 base; bases with no gene match: 3. CDR3 length equals 15 residues.

Here the CDR3 DNA reads TGTGCCAGCAGCCAAGGGGGAGCCACGACCCAGTACTTC. Protein: CASSQGGATTQYF. The rearrangement joins TRBV3-1 to TRBJ2-5, with D perhaps TRBD2 (5 bases). V lost 1 base and J lost 7, with 10 bases in between. CDR3 size: 13 residues. Germline values: CDR1 LGHDT, CDR2 YNNKEL (reference sequence).

In this sample, this clonotype turned up once. The gene calls are TRBV11-2 and TRBJ2-1, with 13 bases matching TRBD2. Germline values: CDR1 SGHAT, CDR2 FQNNGV. The V segment lost 3 bases and the J segment 8 bases; nucleotides outside the gene matches: 10. The CDR3 totals 17 residues. The CDR3 coding sequence is TGTGCCAGCAGCTTTCAACCTTGGACTAGCGGGGGAGATGAGCAGTTCTTC. Amino acid sequence: CASSFQPWTSGGDEQFF.

This clonotype has more than one count but fewer than ten. V is TRBV6-2 or TRBV6-3 and J is TRBJ2-1; 7 bases are shared with TRBD2. The CDR3 sequence is 16 residues long. The V and J ends lost 2 bases and 8 bases, in that order; junction bases with no gene match: 12. CDR1 is MNHEY and CDR2 is SVGEGT in the germline V gene. CDR3 bases: TGTGCCAGCAGTTACCGACTAGCTCATTTCCACCATGAGCAGTTCTTC. Amino acid sequence: CASSYRLAHFHHEQFF.

The genes are TRBV6-1 and TRBJ2-3; 9 bases fit TRBD1. The germline V gene has CDR1 MNHNS and CDR2 SASEGT. Unmatched junction bases numbered 10, after V lost 6 bases and J lost 9 bases. This CDR3 contains 14 residues. Written as DNA, the CDR3 is TGTGCCAGCAGACAGGGACAGGGAAGTAAAACGCAGTATTTT. Translation: CASRQGQGSKTQYF.

The chain carries TRBV20-1 and TRBJ2-7; tentative D call: TRBD2 (5 bases). The CDR3 is 14 residues long. V was cut by 3 bases and J by 3 bases, with 15 bases left in between. The germline V gene encodes CDR1 DFQATT and CDR2 SNEGSKA (reference sequence). In nucleotides, the CDR3 is TGCAGTGCTAGTCCCGGGATAAAGATCTACGAGCAGTACTTC. This codes for CSASPGIKIYEQYF.

This clonotype was counted ten times or more. The chain recombines TRBV28 with TRBJ2-5; D is perhaps TRBD1 (7 bases). V lost 1 base and J 4 bases, leaving 16 bases between the germline ends. Germline V gene sequence: CDR1 MDHEN, CDR2 SYDVKM. This CDR3 has 16 amino acids. This CDR3 reads CASSLFGGGAGETQYF. CDR3 sequence (DNA): TGTGCCAGCAGTTTATTCGGAGGGGGCGCGGGAGAGACCCAGTACTTC.

The chain joins TRBV5-5 to TRBJ1-1, with 9 nucleotides matching TRBD1. Unmatched junction bases numbered 4, after V lost 0 bases and J lost 4 bases. The CDR3 runs to 15 residues. The germline V gene has CDR1 SGHKS and CDR2 YYEKEE (reference sequence). The CDR3 region is CASSLGQGGSTEAFF. In DNA, the CDR3 is TGTGCCAGCAGCTTGGGACAGGGGGGGAGCACTGAAGCTTTCTTT. The variable domain in full, completed from reference TRBV5-5 and TRBJ1-1, reads DAGVTQSPTHLIKTRGQQVTLRCSPISGHKSVSWYQQVLGQGPQFIFQYYEKEERGRGNFPDRFSARQFPNYSSELNVNALLLGDSALYLCASSLGQGGSTEAFFGQGTRLTVV.

The rearrangement links TRBV4-2 to TRBJ1-1; 9 nucleotides line up with TRBD1. This CDR3 has 18 amino acids. Germline V gene lookup returns CDR1 LGHNA and CDR2 YNFKEQ. V lost 4 bases, J lost 0 bases, and 12 bases stayed unmatched. The CDR3 here is CASSPQRTGATMNTEAFF. Here the CDR3 DNA reads TGTGCCAGCAGCCCCCAAAGGACAGGGGCCACCATGAACACTGAAGCTTTCTTT.

J is TRBJ2-7 and V is TRBV4-1, with 9 bases identical to TRBD1. Trimming at V came to 4 bases and at J to 4 bases, leaving 8 bases not matched to a gene. Germline CDR1 MGHRA, CDR2 YSYEKL. The CDR3 has 15 amino acids. The CDR3 sequence is CASSPAGQGLYEQYF. The CDR3 DNA follows: TGCGCCAGCAGCCCTGCGGGACAGGGTTTGTACGAGCAGTACTTC.